Below, 13 T cell receptor beta chains from the same sample are listed, as sequenced in a study of T-cell reconstitution after alpha-beta-depleted transplantation in children. Unique molecular identifiers featured in how the TCRbeta library was prepared. MiXCR, applied by TCRdb to the PCR reads, yields one record per CDR3 protein. The sample lists a few hundred thousand distinct CDR3 sequences, roughly 12% occurring once. This specimen consisted of peripheral blood, obtained 180 days after TCRalphabeta/CD19-depleted stem cell transplant. All receptors derive from a male patient under 10 years old who had a stem cell transplant for chronic granulomatous disease, so the T cells may come from the graft donor.

This clonotype was counted ten times or more. This chain links TRBV2 with TRBJ2-2; D unclear. The CDR3 totals 15 residues. The germline V gene encodes CDR1 SNHLY and CDR2 FYNNEI. V gave up 6 bases and J gave up 1 base, with 12 bases separating them. In nucleotides, the CDR3 is TGTGCCAGCAGCTCGAGGACGGAGAACACCGGGGAGCTGTTTTTT. Its translation is CASSSRTENTGELFF.

In its sample, this clonotype was seen many times. The J gene is TRBJ2-7, the V gene TRBV27, with D tentatively TRBD2 (7 bases). The CDR3 length is 17 residues. Between the trimmed V and J ends, which lost 7 bases and 5 bases, there was a span of 27 bases. Germline values: CDR1 MNHEY, CDR2 SMNVEV (reference sequence). In DNA form, the CDR3 reads TGTGCCAGCAAGGGGGGGGGCACAGGTCGGGTCTGGCACGAGCAGTACTTC. This translates into CASKGGGTGRVWHEQYF.

This clonotype was recorded many times. The rearrangement joins TRBV5-1 to TRBJ2-2; perhaps TRBD1 as D (6 bases). CDR3 length: 15 amino acids. Germline CDR1 reads SGHRS; CDR2 reads YFSETQ. V was clipped by 0 bases and J by 4 bases, with 10 bases between them. This CDR3 reads CASSLDTGLTGELFF. The DNA of the CDR3 is TGCGCCAGCAGCTTGGATACAGGGCTCACCGGGGAGCTGTTTTTT.

In its sample, this clonotype was seen many times. This chain joins TRBV3-1 and TRBJ2-2, with D tentatively TRBD1 (6 bases). Trimming removed 1 base at V and 8 bases at J, with 14 bases between. The V gene's germline CDR1 is LGHDT and CDR2 YNNKEL (reference sequence). The CDR3 covers 15 residues. CDR3 sequence reads: CASSQAQGSSGELFF. As DNA, the CDR3 is TGTGCCAGCAGCCAAGCTCAGGGGTCGAGTGGGGAGCTGTTTTTT.

In this sample, this clonotype turned up once. This sequence may be a read error, since a much larger clone differs from it by one base. It is likely a read error, because the conserved phenylalanine at the end of the CDR3 is missing. The chain employs TRBV7-6 and TRBJ2-5; 9 bases are shared with TRBD2. This CDR3 has 17 residues. V was clipped by 1 base and J by 1 base; unmatched bases: 7. From germline, CDR1 is SGHVS and CDR2 FNYEAQ. CDR3 bases: TGTGCCAGCAGCTTAGATGGAGGCGGGGGGGTCCAAGAGACCCAGTACTGC. It translates to CASSLDGGGGVQETQYC.

A word on this clonotype: The junction shows a germline mismatch at one end, possibly a read error. The chain combines TRBV5-1 with TRBJ2-7, with 12 bases matching TRBD2. This CDR3 has 16 residues. CDR1 is SGHRS, CDR2 YFSETQ, per germline. CDR3 sequence: CASSLPGLAGSYEQHF. CDR3 sequence (DNA): TGCGCCAGCAGCCTGCCCGGACTAGCGGGATCCTACGAGCAGCACTTC.

This clonotype was detected only a few times. The chain couples TRBV2 to TRBJ2-1; D not resolved. Germline CDR1 reads SNHLY; CDR2 reads FYNNEI. This CDR3 spans 13 amino acids. Trimming took off 2 bases at V and 5 bases at J, with 7 bases between the two ends. The CDR3: CASSERWDNEQFF. In nucleotides, the CDR3 is TGTGCCAGCAGTGAACGGTGGGACAATGAGCAGTTCTTC.

This clonotype has ten or more counts. The genes are TRBV29-1 and TRBJ1-1; D is perhaps TRBD1 (5 bases). The V gene lost 4 bases and the J gene lost 11 bases, with 11 bases spanning the gap. This CDR3 has 10 residues. The V gene's germline CDR1 is SQVTM and CDR2 ANQGSEA. CDR3 sequence reads: CSVGPGLAFF. Here the CDR3 DNA reads TGCAGCGTTGGCCCGGGGCTGGCTTTCTTT.

As concerns this clonotype: The germline gene is not matched at one end of the junction; a read error may be the cause. This rearrangement joins TRBV30 to TRBJ1-1; D may be TRBD1 (5 bases). The CDR3 is made up of 15 amino acids. Germline V gene lookup returns CDR1 GTSNPN and CDR2 SVGIG (reference sequence). The CDR3 nucleotides read TGTGCCTGCAGTGTAGGAGGGGTTGTGAACACTGAAGCTTTCTTT. This translates into CACSVGGVVNTEAFF.

This clonotype was recorded many times. This sequence joins TRBV6-5 and TRBJ2-1; D call uncertain. The CDR3 sequence is 13 residues long. Germline V gene data show CDR1 as MNHEY and CDR2 as SVGAGI. V was pared by 1 base and J by 8 bases, with 9 bases between. CDR3 loop: CASSYLGPHEQFF. Here the CDR3 DNA reads TGTGCCAGCAGTTACTTGGGTCCCCATGAGCAGTTCTTC.

This clonotype was observed at least ten times. The chain recombines TRBV5-1 with TRBJ1-5; D not resolved. From germline, CDR1 is SGHRS and CDR2 YFSETQ. The CDR3 is 13 amino acids. V gave up 9 bases and J gave up 6 bases, with 16 bases separating them. The CDR3 here is CANLRSRTQPQHF. For the CDR3, the DNA is TGCGCCAATCTGCGGAGCAGGACTCAGCCCCAGCATTTT.

The chain couples TRBV5-1 to TRBJ2-4; possible D gene TRBD1, 6 bases. This CDR3 comprises 18 residues. V lost 4 bases and J 0 bases, leaving 20 bases between the germline ends. The germline V gene has CDR1 SGHRS and CDR2 YFSETQ. The CDR3 DNA is TGCGCCAGCAGCACACGGACAGAAAACAATCTAGCCAAAAACATTCAGTACTTC. Protein product: CASSTRTENNLAKNIQYF.

This clonotype has just one count. This may stem from a read error, because a much larger clone lies one nucleotide away. The chain joins TRBV9 to TRBJ1-1, with 8 positions matching TRBD1. This CDR3 has 15 amino acids. The V gene's germline CDR1 is SGDLS and CDR2 YYNGEE. The CDR3, as DNA: TGTGCCAGCAGCGTAGAGGGGGACAGGCCCACTCAAGCTTTCTTT. Encoded protein: CASSVEGDRPTQAFF.